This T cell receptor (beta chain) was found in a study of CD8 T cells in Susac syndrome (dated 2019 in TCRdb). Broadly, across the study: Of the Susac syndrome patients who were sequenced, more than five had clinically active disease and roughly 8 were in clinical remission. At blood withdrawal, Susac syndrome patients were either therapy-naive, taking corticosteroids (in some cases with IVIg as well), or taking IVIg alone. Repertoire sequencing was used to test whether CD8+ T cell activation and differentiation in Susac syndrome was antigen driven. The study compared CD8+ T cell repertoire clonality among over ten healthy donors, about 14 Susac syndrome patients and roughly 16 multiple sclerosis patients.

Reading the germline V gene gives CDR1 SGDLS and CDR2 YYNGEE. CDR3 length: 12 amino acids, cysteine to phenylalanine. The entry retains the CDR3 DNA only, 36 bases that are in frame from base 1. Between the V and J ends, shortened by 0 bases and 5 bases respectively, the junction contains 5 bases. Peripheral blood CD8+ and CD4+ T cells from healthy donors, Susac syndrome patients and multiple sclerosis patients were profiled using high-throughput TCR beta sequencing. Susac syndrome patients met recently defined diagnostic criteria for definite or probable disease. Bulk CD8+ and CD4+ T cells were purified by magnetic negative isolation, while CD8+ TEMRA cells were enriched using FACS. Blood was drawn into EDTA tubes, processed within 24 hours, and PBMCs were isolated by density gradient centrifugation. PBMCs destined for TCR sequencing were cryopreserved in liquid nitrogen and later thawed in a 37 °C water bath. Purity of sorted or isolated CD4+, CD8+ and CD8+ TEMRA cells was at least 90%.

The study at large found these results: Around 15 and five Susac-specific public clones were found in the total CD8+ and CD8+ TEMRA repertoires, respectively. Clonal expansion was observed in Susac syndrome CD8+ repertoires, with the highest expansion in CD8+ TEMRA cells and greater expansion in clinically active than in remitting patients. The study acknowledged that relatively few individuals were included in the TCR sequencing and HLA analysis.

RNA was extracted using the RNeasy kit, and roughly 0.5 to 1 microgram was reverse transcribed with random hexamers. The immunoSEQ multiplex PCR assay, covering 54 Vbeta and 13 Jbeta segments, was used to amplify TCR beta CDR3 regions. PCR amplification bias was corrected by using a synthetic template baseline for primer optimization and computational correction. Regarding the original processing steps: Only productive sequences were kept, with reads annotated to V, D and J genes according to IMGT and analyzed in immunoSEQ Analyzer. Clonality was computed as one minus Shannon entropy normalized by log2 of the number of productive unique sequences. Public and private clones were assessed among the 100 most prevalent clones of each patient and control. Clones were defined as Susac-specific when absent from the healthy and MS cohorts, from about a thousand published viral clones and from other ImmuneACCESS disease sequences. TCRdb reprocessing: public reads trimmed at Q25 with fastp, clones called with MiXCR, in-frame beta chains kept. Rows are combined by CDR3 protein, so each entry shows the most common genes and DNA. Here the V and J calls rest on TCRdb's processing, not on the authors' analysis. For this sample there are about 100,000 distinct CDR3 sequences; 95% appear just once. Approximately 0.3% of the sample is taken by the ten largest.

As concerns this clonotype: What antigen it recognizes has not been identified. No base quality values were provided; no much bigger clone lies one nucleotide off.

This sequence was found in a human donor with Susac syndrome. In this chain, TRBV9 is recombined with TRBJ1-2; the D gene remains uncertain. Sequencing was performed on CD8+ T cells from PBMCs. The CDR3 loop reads CASSVVGYGYTF. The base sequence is TGTGCCAGCAGCGTAGTCGGATATGGCTACACCTTC.